This is a list of T cell receptor beta chains from one sample in a study of blood T cell repertoires in COVID-19. The method was immunoSEQ multiplex PCR; TCRdb's version includes in-frame clones alone and lacks a portion of them. The sample consists of 60,000 to 70,000 clones, roughly 80% of them appearing once. The source material was peripheral blood. These receptors were taken from a woman aged 70-85 years with acute or convalescent COVID-19. CDR3s include the opening cysteine and the closing phenylalanine or tryptophan. A D gene is named only where the DNA matches it firmly. Clone size, where shown, is once, few, many, or a class for clones that have expanded.

D gene	J gene	V gene	clone size	CDR3 protein	CDR3 DNA
NA	TRBJ2-2	TRBV18	NA	CASSLNRAGELFF	TGTGCCAGCTCACTTAACAGGGCTGGGGAGCTGTTTTTT
NA	TRBJ2-2	TRBV11-3	NA	CASSLDGRVTGELFF	TGTGCCAGCAGCTTAGATGGCCGGGTCACCGGGGAGCTGTTTTTT
NA	TRBJ2-7	TRBV7-6	NA	CASSLVAEPQYF	TGTGCCAGCAGCTTAGTCGCGGAACCGCAGTACTTC
TRBD1	TRBJ1-1	TRBV4-1	NA	CASSSPAGQGADEAFF	TGCGCCAGCAGCTCCCCCGCGGGACAGGGGGCGGATGAAGCTTTCTTT
NA	TRBJ2-7	TRBV9	once	CASSLSLDYEQYF	TGTGCCAGCAGCCTGAGCCTCGACTACGAGCAGTACTTC
NA	TRBJ1-1	TRBV5-1	NA	CASSEGVWGRGTEAFF	TGCGCCAGCAGTGAGGGGGTTTGGGGGCGCGGCACTGAAGCTTTCTTT
NA	TRBJ2-3	TRBV3-1/TRBV3-2	NA	CASSQDGRGLTDTQYF	TGTGCCAGCAGCCAAGATGGGCGGGGGCTCACAGATACGCAGTATTTT
TRBD2	TRBJ2-3	TRBV5-1	NA	CASSLVLAGVDTQYF	TGCGCCAGCAGCTTGGTTCTAGCGGGGGTGGATACGCAGTATTTT
TRBD1	TRBJ2-1	TRBV2	once	CASTGTGGYNEQFF	TGTGCCAGCACCGGGACAGGGGGCTACAATGAGCAGTTCTTC
NA	TRBJ2-2	TRBV28	once	CASSYRAATGELFF	TGTGCCAGCAGCTACAGGGCGGCCACCGGGGAGCTGTTTTTT
NA	TRBJ1-5	TRBV19	NA	CASSTIRAPQHF	TGTGCCAGTAGTACTATCAGGGCGCCCCAGCATTTT
TRBD1	TRBJ1-1	TRBV15	NA	CATSSETGALAFF	TGTGCCACCAGCAGCGAAACAGGGGCATTAGCTTTCTTT
NA	TRBJ1-1	TRBV6-5	NA	CASSYSANTEAFF	TGTGCCAGCAGTTACTCGGCTAACACTGAAGCTTTCTTT
TRBD1	TRBJ2-7	TRBV2	NA	CASRKQGQGYEQYF	TGTGCCAGCAGGAAACAGGGGCAAGGGTACGAGCAGTACTTC
NA	TRBJ2-7	TRBV3-1/TRBV3-2	NA	CASSPQPVTGPYEQYF	TGTGCCAGCAGCCCACAGCCCGTTACAGGGCCCTACGAGCAGTACTTC
NA	TRBJ1-4	TRBV30	NA	CAWSVAGGTEKLFF	TGTGCCTGGAGTGTAGCTGGGGGCACTGAAAAACTGTTTTTT
NA	TRBJ2-2	TRBV5-1	NA	CASAGWPQTTGELFF	TGCGCCAGCGCTGGTTGGCCGCAGACTACCGGGGAGCTGTTTTTT
TRBD1	TRBJ1-1	TRBV6-5	NA	CASNYDRVGTEAFF	TGTGCCAGCAACTACGACAGGGTGGGCACTGAAGCTTTCTTT
NA	TRBJ2-7	TRBV5-1	NA	CASSLTGEQYF	TGCGCCAGCAGCTTGACGGGGGAGCAGTACTTC
NA	TRBJ2-7	TRBV12-3/TRBV12-4	NA	CASSQGGSYEQYF	TGTGCCAGCAGTCAAGGGGGCTCCTACGAGCAGTACTTC
NA	TRBJ1-5	TRBV27	NA	CASSLTGQQSNIPQHF	TGTGCCAGCAGTTTAACAGGGCAGCAGAGTAACATACCCCAGCATTTT
TRBD1	TRBJ1-4	TRBV18	NA	CASSSTGANEKLFF	TGTGCCAGCTCCTCGACAGGGGCTAATGAAAAACTGTTTTTT
NA	TRBJ1-1	TRBV2	few	CASITEMNTEAFF	TGTGCCAGTATAACAGAAATGAACACTGAAGCTTTCTTT
TRBD1	TRBJ1-1	TRBV10-3	NA	CAISPIDRGTEAFF	TGTGCCATCAGTCCTATCGACAGGGGCACTGAAGCTTTCTTT
NA	TRBJ2-6	TRBV19	NA	CASSIEEVSGANVLTF	TGTGCCAGTAGTATAGAGGAGGTCTCTGGGGCCAACGTCCTGACTTTC
NA	TRBJ1-3	TRBV7-9	NA	CASSSTGNTIYF	TGTGCCAGCAGCTCCACAGGAAACACCATATATTTT
TRBD1	TRBJ2-7	TRBV5-1	NA	CASSTLDRGSYEQYF	TGCGCCAGCAGCACGTTGGACAGGGGCTCCTACGAGCAGTACTTC
NA	TRBJ2-7	TRBV7-8	NA	CASSLTQAYEQYF	TGTGCCAGCAGCTTGACTCAAGCATACGAGCAGTACTTC
TRBD1	TRBJ2-2	TRBV3-1/TRBV3-2	NA	CASSHGPGQGNTGELFF	TGTGCCAGCAGCCATGGGCCCGGACAGGGAAACACCGGGGAGCTGTTTTTT
NA	TRBJ1-1	TRBV7-9	NA	CASSPGSAEAFF	TGTGCCAGCAGCCCCGGGTCGGCTGAAGCTTTCTTT
TRBD2	TRBJ2-3	TRBV7-9	NA	CATGRLASTDTQYF	TGTGCCACCGGAAGACTAGCGAGCACAGATACGCAGTATTTT
NA	TRBJ1-3	TRBV19	NA	CASSLQVSGNTIYF	TGTGCCAGTAGTCTACAGGTCTCTGGAAACACCATATATTTT
TRBD1	TRBJ1-1	TRBV6-2/TRBV6-3	NA	CASSYSSTGVNTEAFF	TGTGCCAGCAGTTACTCGAGCACAGGGGTGAACACTGAAGCTTTCTTT
NA	TRBJ2-5	TRBV15	NA	CATSRDRWEETQYF	TGTGCCACCAGCAGAGATAGGTGGGAGGAGACCCAGTACTTC
NA	TRBJ1-2	TRBV19	NA	CASSVPGGSLYGYTF	TGTGCCAGTAGTGTTCCCGGGGGATCACTCTATGGCTACACCTTC
TRBD2	TRBJ2-3	TRBV19	once	CASKLRGAADTQYF	TGTGCCAGTAAGTTGCGGGGGGCCGCAGATACGCAGTATTTT
TRBD1	TRBJ1-6	TRBV7-6	NA	CASSLKKDREKLSYNSPLHF	TGTGCCAGCAGCCTAAAAAAGGACAGGGAGAAACTTTCCTATAATTCACCCCTCCACTTT
TRBD1	TRBJ2-5	TRBV7-8	NA	CASSTKTGGQETQYF	TGTGCCAGCAGCACTAAGACAGGGGGACAAGAGACCCAGTACTTC
TRBD1	TRBJ1-2	TRBV2	NA	CASSEGRGQLFGYTF	TGTGCCAGCAGTGAGGGCCGGGGACAGTTGTTCGGCTACACCTTC
TRBD1	TRBJ1-6	TRBV6-2/TRBV6-3	NA	CASSFSGQGNSPLHF	TGTGCCAGCAGTTTCTCGGGACAGGGGAATTCACCCCTCCACTTT
TRBD2	TRBJ2-2	TRBV3-1/TRBV3-2	once	CASSHTSGPNTGELFF	TGTGCCAGCAGCCACACTAGCGGCCCGAACACCGGGGAGCTGTTTTTT
TRBD1	TRBJ1-4	TRBV10-2	once	CASGGQGSWETDEKLFF	TGCGCCAGCGGGGGACAGGGGTCGTGGGAGACGGATGAAAAACTGTTTTTT
NA	TRBJ2-7	TRBV19	NA	CASKSGGALSEQYF	TGTGCCAGTAAATCCGGTGGGGCGCTTAGCGAGCAGTACTTC
TRBD1	TRBJ2-7	TRBV2	NA	CASGLSGGEDEQYF	TGTGCCAGCGGGCTCTCAGGGGGCGAGGACGAGCAGTACTTC
NA	TRBJ1-4	TRBV6-6	NA	CASSPRQLSRAGEKLFF	TGTGCCAGCAGTCCCCGACAACTCTCCAGGGCGGGGGAAAAACTGTTTTTT
NA	TRBJ1-1	TRBV28	NA	CASSTYRQLNTEAFF	TGTGCCAGCAGTACATACAGGCAACTGAACACTGAAGCTTTCTTT